Listed here are 22 T cell receptor beta chains from one sample, sequenced in a study of T cell responses to AZD1222 COVID-19 vaccine. The protocol was immunoSEQ multiplex PCR, while the TCRdb copy is restricted to in-frame clones and leaves out a portion. Of some 130,000 clones listed, approximately 91% were seen once; the top ten hold roughly 5.2%. Sequenced material: peripheral blood, taken 28 days after the second AZD1222 dose. Receptors were obtained from an adult who received the AZD1222 COVID-19 vaccine.

The CDR3 DNA reads TGTGCCAGCAGCTTAGCAGGCCCAGGGATTGCGTACGAGCAGTACTTC. Translating gives CASSLAGPGIAYEQYF. The chain joins TRBV7-2 to TRBJ2-7, with D perhaps TRBD1 (5 bases). In germline, CDR1 is SGHTA, CDR2 FQGNSA. The V end lost 0 bases, the J end lost 4 bases, and 16 bases lay between the germline ends. The CDR3 covers 16 residues.

The J gene is TRBJ2-7, the V gene TRBV7-9, with 7 bases aligning to TRBD1. Germline trimming cut 4 bases from V and 4 bases from J; bases unmatched to any gene: 7. The germline V gene encodes CDR1 SEHNR and CDR2 FQNEAQ (reference sequence). The CDR3 has 14 residues. CDR3 DNA sequence: TGTGCCAGCAGCTACGGGACAGACGTTTACGAGCAGTACTTC. This translates into CASSYGTDVYEQYF.

The chain recombines TRBV12-3 or TRBV12-4 with TRBJ1-1; D is undetermined. Trimming removed 5 bases at V and 5 bases at J, with 12 bases between. The CDR3 has 13 amino acids. CDR3 in amino acids: CASSAAMGTEAFF. The DNA for the CDR3 is TGTGCCAGCAGTGCTGCAATGGGAACTGAAGCTTTCTTT.

The chain employs TRBV21-1 and TRBJ1-2; TRBD1 is taken as the D call from the table, unchecked against the DNA. TRBV21-1 is marked as a pseudogene. This CDR3 has 14 residues. CDR3 coding DNA: TGTGCCAGCAGCAAAGGATCAGGGAACTATGGCTACACCTTC. Amino acid sequence: CASSKGSGNYGYTF.

The V gene is TRBV27, the J gene TRBJ2-3; 7 bases are a match to TRBD1. Germline V gives CDR1 MNHEY, CDR2 SMNVEV (reference sequence). This CDR3 contains 15 residues. The V gene end was trimmed by 7 bases and the J gene end by 1 base; junction bases not matched to a gene: 8. The CDR3 sequence is CASTQAGTGTDTQYF. CDR3 nucleotides: TGTGCCAGCACCCAAGCCGGGACAGGCACAGATACGCAGTATTTT.

The sample holds one count of this clone. This chain uses TRBV9 with TRBJ1-1, with unresolved D. Germline assignment: CDR1 SGDLS and CDR2 YYNGEE. V dropped 0 bases and J dropped 1 base, with 10 bases sitting between them. The CDR3 is made up of 15 amino acids. CDR3 sequence reads: CASSVAGHTNTEAFF. The DNA of the CDR3 is TGTGCCAGCAGCGTAGCTGGCCACACGAACACTGAAGCTTTCTTT.

CDR3 residues: CASRRDSGNNEQFF. In nucleotides, the CDR3 is TGCGCCAGCAGGAGGGACAGCGGTAACAATGAGCAGTTCTTC. The chain carries TRBV5-1 and TRBJ2-1; 7 bases fit TRBD1. Trimming removed 5 bases from V and 5 bases from J; junction bases left unmatched: 7. Germline CDR1 reads SGHRS; CDR2 reads YFSETQ. The CDR3 has 14 residues.

The chain links TRBV6-2 or TRBV6-3 to TRBJ2-2, with 7 bases fitting TRBD1. V lost 3 bases, J lost 7 bases, and 2 bases stayed unmatched. Germline V gives CDR1 MNHEY, CDR2 SVGEGT. The CDR3 is 13 residues long. CDR3 DNA sequence: TGTGCCAGCAGTTATAGGGGGCACGGGGAGCTGTTTTTT. Its protein is CASSYRGHGELFF.

This clone was seen a single time. CDR3 in DNA: TGCGCCAGCAGCTACACCGGGACATTACCTAATGAGCAGTTCTTC. It yields the protein CASSYTGTLPNEQFF. The rearrangement uses TRBV5-1 and TRBJ2-1; possibly TRBD1 for D (6 bases). Germline V gene sequence: CDR1 SGHRS, CDR2 YFSETQ. The CDR3 is 15 amino acids. The ends were cut back, 3 bases at V and 7 bases at J, with 17 bases in the middle.

The chain links TRBV5-1 to TRBJ1-2, with 7 bases that match TRBD1. This CDR3 spans 16 amino acids. Germline V gives CDR1 SGHRS, CDR2 YFSETQ. V dropped 4 bases and J dropped 0; count of bases not matched to a gene: 9. This CDR3 reads CASSLGTVASNYGYTF. In nucleotides, the CDR3 is TGCGCCAGCAGCCTCGGGACAGTGGCTTCTAACTATGGCTACACCTTC.

The chain employs TRBV27 and TRBJ2-3; TRBD2 matches at 7 bases. The CDR3 sequence is 15 residues long. The germline V gene has CDR1 MNHEY and CDR2 SMNVEV (reference sequence). V lost 1 base, J lost 3 bases, and 4 bases stayed unmatched. This CDR3 is CASSLLGGRTDTQYF. As DNA, the CDR3 is TGTGCCAGCAGTTTATTGGGAGGGCGGACAGATACGCAGTATTTT.

The genes are TRBV3-1 (or the pseudogene TRBV3-2) and TRBJ1-5, with D perhaps TRBD1 (6 bases). The CDR3 has 15 residues. With 5 bases removed from V and 5 bases from J, the gap between germline ends came to 16 bases. The germline V gene encodes CDR1 LGHDT and CDR2 YNNKEL (reference sequence). The chain's CDR3 is CASSSVTGIDQPQHF. CDR3 in DNA: TGTGCCAGCAGCTCGGTTACAGGGATCGATCAGCCCCAGCATTTT.

The rearrangement joins TRBV24-1 to TRBJ1-3; D is uncertain. Germline values: CDR1 KGHDR, CDR2 SFDVKD. CDR3 length: 15 residues. The V and J ends lost 2 bases and 4 bases respectively, with 11 bases between them. CDR3 loop: CATSDSRGVGNTIYF. The CDR3 nucleotides are TGTGCCACCAGTGATTCCCGCGGGGTAGGAAACACCATATATTTT.

The chain is built from TRBV21-1 and TRBJ1-1; TRBD1 was called by the table and not checked on the DNA. TRBV21-1 is a pseudogene locus. The CDR3 has 13 residues. The CDR3 spells CASRSRGQTEAFF. For the CDR3, the DNA is TGTGCCAGCAGGAGCAGGGGGCAAACTGAAGCTTTCTTT.

This chain uses TRBV5-4 with TRBJ2-1; D might be TRBD2 (7 bases). Germline CDR1 is SGHNT and CDR2 is YYREEE (reference sequence). The CDR3 is 15 residues long. The V and J ends lost 1 base and 2 bases respectively, with 10 bases between them. The CDR3 DNA reads as TGTGCCAGCAGCTTGTGGGGGGGCCCCTACAATGAGCAGTTCTTC. It yields the protein CASSLWGGPYNEQFF.

The gene calls are TRBV7-9 and TRBJ2-7, with 9 bases aligning to TRBD2. J was trimmed by 8 bases and V by 5 bases; bases with no gene match: 16. The V gene's germline CDR1 is SEHNR and CDR2 FQNEAQ (reference sequence). The CDR3 is made up of 16 amino acids. CDR3 region: CASSPPGRAGGSQQYF. CDR3 coding DNA: TGTGCCAGCAGCCCCCCTGGGCGAGCGGGAGGAAGCCAGCAGTACTTC.

The chain is built from TRBV11-2 and TRBJ1-3, with no clear D. The CDR3 is 14 amino acids. Germline-derived CDR1 and CDR2 are SGHAT and FQNNGV. V was clipped by 5 bases and J by 0 bases, with 8 bases between them. The CDR3 loop reads CASSLPSSGNTIYF. CDR3 sequence (DNA): TGTGCCAGCAGCCTACCATCCTCTGGAAACACCATATATTTT.

This clone was seen only once. The chain is built from TRBV4-1 and TRBJ1-6, with D possibly being TRBD1 (6 bases). This CDR3 contains 18 residues. Germline values: CDR1 MGHRA, CDR2 YSYEKL. The V gene lost 1 base and the J gene lost 5 bases, with 18 bases spanning the gap. The CDR3, as DNA: TGCGCCAGCAGCCAAGCGGGACACCAAATGGGGGATAATTCACCCCTCCACTTT. Residues: CASSQAGHQMGDNSPLHF.

The chain recombines TRBV7-2 with TRBJ2-7, with D perhaps given as TRBD1 or TRBD2 (5 bases each). CDR3 length: 12 amino acids. Germline assignment: CDR1 SGHTA and CDR2 FQGNSA. V was clipped by 10 bases and J by 1 base, with 11 bases between them. The CDR3, as DNA: TGTGCCATTGGGGGTCAATCCTACGAGCAGTACTTC. Translated: CAIGGQSYEQYF.

This sequence joins TRBV5-4 and TRBJ1-4; weak D call: TRBD1 (5 bases). Trimming removed 4 bases at V and 8 bases at J, with 15 bases between. Germline V CDR1 and CDR2: SGHNT, YYREEE (reference sequence). This CDR3 spans 14 amino acids. The CDR3 loop is CASSQDPGGEKLFF. The CDR3 DNA sequence: TGTGCCAGCAGCCAGGACCCCGGGGGGGAAAAACTGTTTTTT.

This chain connects TRBV3-1 (or the pseudogene TRBV3-2) to TRBJ1-1, with D tentatively TRBD1 (5 bases). CDR1 is LGHDT and CDR2 is YNNKEL in the germline V gene (reference sequence). This CDR3 is 14 amino acids long. V was shortened by 7 bases and J by 3 bases, with 15 bases between the two germline ends. The CDR3 region has the DNA TGTGCCAGCAACAAAGGGGTTGATTACACTGAAGCTTTCTTT. Translating gives CASNKGVDYTEAFF.

The genes are TRBV3-1 (or the pseudogene TRBV3-2) and TRBJ1-5; possible D gene TRBD1, 5 bases. This CDR3 contains 15 residues. The germline V gene has CDR1 LGHDT and CDR2 YNNKEL (reference sequence). Trimming cost V 2 bases and J 11 bases, with 19 bases left between them. CDR3 region: CASSQNSQGLVSQHF. In DNA form, the CDR3 reads TGTGCCAGCAGCCAAAACTCTCAGGGTCTTGTGTCCCAGCATTTT.